Sequencing of this T cell receptor (beta chain) was carried out in a study of cytomegalovirus exposure and HLA in healthy donors. Regarding the study as a whole: Follow-up analysis found HLA locus-dependent TCR association rates, highest for DRB1 and lowest for HLA-C. Reported findings show TCR beta sequences accurately forecast HLA-A and HLA-B alleles in most subjects.

With regard to this clone: Its antigen is as yet unknown.

In the PCR, 60 Vbeta and 13 Jbeta primers were used. Produced via immunoSEQ multiplex PCR; TCRdb's table is partial and in-frame only. The repertoire holds 70,000 to 95,000 clones, with about four fifths as singletons. From germline, CDR1 is SGHRS and CDR2 YFSETQ. J gave up 7 bases and V 7 bases, and 8 bases lay outside the gene matches. The CDR3 consists of 14 residues. The sequenced material came from PBMCs. This TCR was sampled from a middle-aged man in good health and CMV-seronegative. V is TRBV5-1 and J is TRBJ1-5; 10 bases map to TRBD1. The CDR3: CASSLGQGQQPQHF. The CDR3 region has the DNA TGCGCCAGCTCCTTGGGACAGGGGCAACAGCCCCAGCATTTT.